The present TCR beta chain was sequenced within a study of cytomegalovirus exposure and HLA in healthy donors. In the study overall: Unique TCRs from HLA-typed donors, roughly 87 million of them, were held in an early data release.

Regarding the study as a whole: It was assumed in the presence/absence analyses that sequencing depth was roughly uniform across donors. Reportedly, diagnosis of cytomegalovirus status by the classifier showed high specificity and sensitivity. Later genetic work tied a missense DCLRE1C variant to beta-chain V and J trimming.

V lost 0 bases, J lost 1 base, and 5 bases stayed unmatched. Germline values: CDR1 SGHTS, CDR2 YDEGEE. CDR3 size: 17 residues. This PCR relied on a set of 60 Vbeta primers and 13 Jbeta primers. Clones were read by immunoSEQ multiplex PCR, and TCRdb kept only the in-frame ones, dropping some. Its table records roughly 110,000 clones. A note on this clone: What it binds is unknown. The sample contains more than one DNA sequence encoding this CDR3.

The TCR comes from a middle-aged man in good health and CMV-seropositive. V and J are TRBV5-8 and TRBJ2-3; 10 nucleotides match TRBD2. The sample comprised PBMCs. The CDR3 protein is CASSLGLSGRGTDTQYF. The CDR3, as DNA: TGTGCCAGCAGCTTGGGACTGAGCGGGAGGGGCACAGATACGCAGTATTTT.